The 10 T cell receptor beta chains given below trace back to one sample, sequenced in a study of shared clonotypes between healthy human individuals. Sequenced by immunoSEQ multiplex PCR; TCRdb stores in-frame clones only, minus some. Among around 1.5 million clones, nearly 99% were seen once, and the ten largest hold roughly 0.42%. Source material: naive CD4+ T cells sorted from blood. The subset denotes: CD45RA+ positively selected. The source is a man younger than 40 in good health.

The DNA of the CDR3 is TGTGCCAGTGAAGCGACTGGTTCGGGAGAGACCCAGTACTTC. Protein product: CASEATGSGETQYF. V usage is TRBV19 and J usage is TRBJ2-5, with D unclear. The germline gives CDR1 LNHDA, CDR2 SQIVND (reference sequence). The ends were cut back, 8 bases at V and 4 bases at J, with 17 bases in the middle. CDR3 size: 14 residues.

The CDR3 protein is CASSDKGQSAYEQYF. CDR3 coding DNA: TGTGCCAGTAGCGACAAGGGACAGTCCGCCTACGAGCAGTACTTC. V and J are TRBV19 and TRBJ2-7; TRBD1 aligns across 7 bases. J gave up 2 bases and V 6 bases, and 10 bases lay outside the gene matches. Looked up from germline, CDR1 is LNHDA and CDR2 is SQIVND (reference sequence). The CDR3 extends over 15 amino acids.

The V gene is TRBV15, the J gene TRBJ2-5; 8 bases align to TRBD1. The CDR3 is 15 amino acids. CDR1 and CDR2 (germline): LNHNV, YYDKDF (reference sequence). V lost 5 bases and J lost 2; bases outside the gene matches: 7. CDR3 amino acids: CATSHPTGGQETQYF. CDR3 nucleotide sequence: TGTGCCACCAGCCATCCAACAGGGGGGCAAGAGACCCAGTACTTC.

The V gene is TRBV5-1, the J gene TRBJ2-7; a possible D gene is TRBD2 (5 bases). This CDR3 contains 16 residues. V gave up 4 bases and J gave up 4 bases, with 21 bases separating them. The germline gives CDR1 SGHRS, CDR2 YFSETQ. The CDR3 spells CASSTLTGRSRYEQYF. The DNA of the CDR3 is TGCGCCAGCAGCACGCTGACTGGGAGATCGCGGTACGAGCAGTACTTC.

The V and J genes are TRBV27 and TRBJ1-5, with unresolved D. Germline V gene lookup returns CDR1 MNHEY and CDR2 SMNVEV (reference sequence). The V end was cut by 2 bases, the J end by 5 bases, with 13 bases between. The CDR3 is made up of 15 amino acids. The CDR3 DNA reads TGTGCCAGCAGTTTACGCTCAGGCTCGGATCAGCCCCAGCATTTT. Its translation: CASSLRSGSDQPQHF.

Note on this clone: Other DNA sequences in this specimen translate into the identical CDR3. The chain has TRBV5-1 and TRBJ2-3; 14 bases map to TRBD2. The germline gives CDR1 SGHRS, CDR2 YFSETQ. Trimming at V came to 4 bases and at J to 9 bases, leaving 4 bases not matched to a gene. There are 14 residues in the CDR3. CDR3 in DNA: TGCGCCAGCAGCCCGGGACTAGCGGGAGACACGCAGTATTTT. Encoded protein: CASSPGLAGDTQYF.

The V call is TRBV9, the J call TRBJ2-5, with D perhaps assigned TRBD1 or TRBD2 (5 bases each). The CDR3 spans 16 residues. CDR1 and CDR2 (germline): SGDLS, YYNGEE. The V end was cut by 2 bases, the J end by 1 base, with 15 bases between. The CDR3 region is CASSVGVTPFQETQYF. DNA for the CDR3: TGTGCCAGCAGCGTGGGGGTGACCCCTTTCCAAGAGACCCAGTACTTC.

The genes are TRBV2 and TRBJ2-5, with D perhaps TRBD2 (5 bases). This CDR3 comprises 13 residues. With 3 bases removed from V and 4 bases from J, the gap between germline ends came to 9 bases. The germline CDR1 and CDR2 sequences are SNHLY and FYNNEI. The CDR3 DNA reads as TGTGCCAGCAGTGAGGACTTTCGAGAGACCCAGTACTTC. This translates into CASSEDFRETQYF.

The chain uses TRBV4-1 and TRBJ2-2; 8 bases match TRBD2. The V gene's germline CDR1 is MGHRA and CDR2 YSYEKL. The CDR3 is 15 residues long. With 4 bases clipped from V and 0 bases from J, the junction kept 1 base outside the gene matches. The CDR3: CASSLGLANTGELFF. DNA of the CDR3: TGCGCCAGCAGCCTGGGACTAGCGAACACCGGGGAGCTGTTTTTT.

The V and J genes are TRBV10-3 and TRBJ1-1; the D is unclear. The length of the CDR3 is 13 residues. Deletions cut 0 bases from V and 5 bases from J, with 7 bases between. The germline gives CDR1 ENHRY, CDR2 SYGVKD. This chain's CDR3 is CAISESVGTEAFF. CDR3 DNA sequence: TGTGCCATCAGTGAGTCAGTCGGAACTGAAGCTTTCTTT.